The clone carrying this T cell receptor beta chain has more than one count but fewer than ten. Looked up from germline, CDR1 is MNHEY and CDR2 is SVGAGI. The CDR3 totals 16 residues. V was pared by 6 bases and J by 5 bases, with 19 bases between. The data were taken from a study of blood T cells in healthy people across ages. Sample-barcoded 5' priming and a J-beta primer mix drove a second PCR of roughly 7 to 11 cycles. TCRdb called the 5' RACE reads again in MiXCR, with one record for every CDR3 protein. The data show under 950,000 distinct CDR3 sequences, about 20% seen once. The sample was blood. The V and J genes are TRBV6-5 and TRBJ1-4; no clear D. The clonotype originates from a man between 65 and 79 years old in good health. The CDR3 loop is CASSDGTTTQNEKLFF. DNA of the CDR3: TGTGCCAGCAGCGACGGCACGACTACTCAAAATGAAAAACTGTTTTTT.